Following are 24 T cell receptor beta chains from one sample sequenced in a study of blood T cell repertoires in COVID-19 (dated by TCRdb to 2020 to 2022). The library was built by means of the immunoSEQ multiplex PCR assay. The table comes from immuneACCESS by way of TCRdb, which keeps in-frame sequences with V and J called. Part of the clones is missing from these tables; in studies checked, under half for an unresolved V gene and the rest for unknown reasons. Counted in this sample were fewer than 150,000 clones; 70% to 90% of them appeared once. 7.5% to 9.5% of the sample is in the top ten clones. Sequencing used peripheral blood. These receptors originate from a woman in her 70s who had recovered from COVID-19.

The J gene is TRBJ1-2, the V gene TRBV7-5; the D call of TRBD1 is as the table states it, not checked on the DNA. TRBV7-5 is a listed pseudogene. The CDR3 sequence is 16 residues long. CDR3 nucleotide sequence: TGTGTCAGAAGCTTAGCCCGGACAGGGCATAACTATGGCTACACCTTC. Its protein product is CVRSLARTGHNYGYTF.

The chain has TRBV5-4 and TRBJ1-1; D not resolved. The germline gives CDR1 SGHNT, CDR2 YYREEE (reference sequence). The length of the CDR3 is 15 residues. V was cut by 0 bases and J by 0 bases, with 9 bases left in between. CDR3 coding DNA: TGTGCCAGCAGCTTGGCCGCAGGCATGAACACTGAAGCTTTCTTT. Translated: CASSLAAGMNTEAFF.

The chain links TRBV9 to TRBJ1-1, with 8 bases matching TRBD1. The CDR3 consists of 15 residues. V gave up 2 bases and J gave up 1 base; unmatched junction bases: 4. Germline values: CDR1 SGDLS, CDR2 YYNGEE. The DNA for the CDR3 is TGTGCCAGCAGCGTGTCCGGACAGGGGAACACTGAAGCTTTCTTT. It specifies CASSVSGQGNTEAFF.

The V and J genes are TRBV6-5 and TRBJ2-3; TRBD2 aligns across 7 bases. CDR1 MNHEY and CDR2 SVGAGI come from the germline V gene. The CDR3 runs 16 residues. Trimming removed 0 bases from V and 3 bases from J; junction bases left unmatched: 6. The CDR3 is CASSYSPAGTTDTQYF. In DNA form, the CDR3 reads TGTGCCAGCAGTTACTCGCCAGCGGGGACTACAGATACGCAGTATTTT.

The gene calls are TRBV4-1 and TRBJ2-2, with D possibly TRBD2 on 7 matching bases. Trimming removed 0 bases from V and 4 bases from J, with 12 bases in between. The CDR3 loop spans 16 amino acids. Germline values: CDR1 MGHRA, CDR2 YSYEKL. As DNA, the CDR3 is TGCGCCAGCAGCCAAGAAAGGGGGAGGGCCACCGGGGAGCTGTTTTTT. Translating gives CASSQERGRATGELFF.

The J gene is TRBJ1-1, the V gene TRBV27, with 7 bases aligning to TRBD1. Germline trimming cut 5 bases from V and 4 bases from J; bases unmatched to any gene: 7. Germline CDR1 is MNHEY and CDR2 is SMNVEV (reference sequence). This CDR3 contains 14 residues. The CDR3 here is CASSPYRGATEAFF. In nucleotides, the CDR3 is TGTGCCAGCAGTCCGTACAGGGGCGCCACTGAAGCTTTCTTT.

This clone was seen only once. The J gene is TRBJ2-2, the V gene TRBV5-5; 7 positions agree with TRBD2. The CDR3 has 15 residues. V lost 4 bases and J lost 2; bases outside the gene matches: 5. The V gene's germline CDR1 is SGHKS and CDR2 YYEKEE (reference sequence). In DNA, the CDR3 is TGTGCCAGCAGCGGGAGCGGGACCAACACCGGGGAGCTGTTTTTT. It codes for CASSGSGTNTGELFF.

The chain has TRBV5-1 and TRBJ2-5; D is perhaps TRBD1 (5 bases). The germline V gene has CDR1 SGHRS and CDR2 YFSETQ. V lost 3 bases and J lost 6, with 12 bases in between. The CDR3 is 13 residues long. The CDR3 DNA reads TGCGCCAGCAGCTCCGATAGGGGTAAGACCCAGTACTTC. Translated, it gives CASSSDRGKTQYF.

The rearrangement joins TRBV28 to TRBJ1-6; 8 bases map to TRBD1. Trimming at V came to 3 bases and at J to 3 bases, leaving 13 bases not matched to a gene. The CDR3 is 19 residues long. The V gene's germline CDR1 is MDHEN and CDR2 SYDVKM. DNA of the CDR3: TGTGCCAGCAGTTTCACTTCGCCCGGGACAGGCTTCTATAATTCACCCCTCCACTTT. It translates to CASSFTSPGTGFYNSPLHF. The full variable domain, rest sourced from reference TRBV28 and TRBJ1-6, is DVKVTQSSRYLVKRTGEKVFLECVQDMDHENMFWYRQDPGLGLRLIYFSYDVKMKEKGDIPEGYSVSREKKERFSLILESASTNQTSMYLCASSFTSPGTGFYNSPLHFGNGTRLTVT.

The V call is TRBV7-2, the J call TRBJ2-3; D call uncertain. Germline CDR1 reads SGHTA; CDR2 reads FQGNSA. V shed 2 bases and J shed 5 bases, with 5 bases lying between them. This CDR3 is 12 amino acids long. The CDR3 protein is CASSLSVDTQYF. The CDR3 nucleotides are TGTGCCAGCAGCTTAAGCGTAGATACGCAGTATTTT.

The J gene is TRBJ1-1, the V gene TRBV7-2; possibly TRBD1 for D (5 bases). V lost 0 bases, J lost 1 base, and 9 bases lay in between. The CDR3 contains 15 residues. Germline lookup yields CDR1 SGHTA and CDR2 FQGNSA. DNA for the CDR3: TGTGCCAGCAGCTTAGCAGGGGCCCAGAACACTGAAGCTTTCTTT. This gives the protein CASSLAGAQNTEAFF.

As regards this clone: One junction end disagrees with the germline gene, perhaps due to a read error. The chain combines TRBV5-1 with TRBJ1-5; possible D gene TRBD1, 5 bases. This CDR3 spans 14 amino acids. Germline V gene sequence: CDR1 SGHRS, CDR2 YFSETQ. The CDR3 reads CASNLGSGNQPQHF. CDR3 coding DNA: TGCGCCAGCAACTTGGGATCAGGGAATCAGCCCCAGCATTTT.

The V and J genes are TRBV5-1 and TRBJ2-5; TRBD2 matches at 10 bases. Losses at the gene ends were 4 bases for V and 4 bases for J; bases not matched to a gene: 7. Germline-derived CDR1 and CDR2 are SGHRS and YFSETQ. The CDR3 consists of 15 residues. The CDR3 DNA reads TGCGCCAGCAGCGCCCCTAGCGGGGGCAGAGAGACCCAGTACTTC. Its translation: CASSAPSGGRETQYF.

V usage is TRBV21-1 and J usage is TRBJ2-7; TRBD2 reflects the table's D call only, with no check against the DNA. TRBV21-1 is listed as a pseudogene. The CDR3 spans 18 residues. The CDR3 loop is CASSKGGAGGRVAYEQYF. DNA for the CDR3: TGTGCCAGCAGCAAAGGCGGAGCGGGAGGAAGGGTCGCCTACGAGCAGTACTTC.

This chain links TRBV28 with TRBJ1-6; tentative D call: TRBD1 (5 bases). Trimming stripped 5 bases from V and 7 bases from J, with 15 bases between. Germline-derived CDR1 and CDR2 are MDHEN and SYDVKM. The CDR3 is 15 residues long. CDR3 residues: CASSRPGTYNSPLHF. As DNA, the CDR3 is TGTGCCAGCAGTCGTCCCGGGACTTACAATTCACCCCTCCACTTT.

Only a few counts were recorded for this clone. The V gene is TRBV4-1, the J gene TRBJ1-6; D unresolved. The V gene lost 1 base and the J gene lost 0 bases, with 4 bases spanning the gap. Germline V CDR1 and CDR2: MGHRA, YSYEKL. The CDR3 is 15 residues long. The CDR3 DNA sequence: TGCGCCAGCAGCCAAGCAAACTCCTATAATTCACCCCTCCACTTT. As protein: CASSQANSYNSPLHF.

This clone was seen just once. The chain is built from TRBV18 and TRBJ2-5, with TRBD2 identical over 7 bases. The CDR3 contains 15 residues. Germline CDR1 and CDR2: KGHSH and LQKENI. With V trimmed by 4 bases and J by 2 bases, 7 bases remained unmatched. CDR3 DNA sequence: TGTGCCAGCTCACTCTCGGGGGGAATTCAAGAGACCCAGTACTTC. This codes for CASSLSGGIQETQYF.

Note on this clone: Other DNA sequences in the sample encode the same CDR3. The rearrangement uses TRBV5-5 and TRBJ1-1; tentatively, D is TRBD1 (5 bases). V gave up 2 bases and J gave up 5 bases, with 10 bases separating them. Germline assignment: CDR1 SGHKS and CDR2 YYEKEE (reference sequence). The length of the CDR3 is 13 residues. The CDR3 DNA reads TGTGCCAGCAGCTTAGCAGGGTCGACTGAAGCTTTCTTT. It translates to CASSLAGSTEAFF. Full variable domain (outside the CDR3, taken from reference TRBV5-5 and TRBJ1-1): DAGVTQSPTHLIKTRGQQVTLRCSPISGHKSVSWYQQVLGQGPQFIFQYYEKEERGRGNFPDRFSARQFPNYSSELNVNALLLGDSALYLCASSLAGSTEAFFGQGTRLTVV.

The J gene is TRBJ2-1, the V gene TRBV24-1, with TRBD2 matching 8 bases. The CDR3 length is 16 residues. Trimming at V came to 2 bases and at J to 6 bases, leaving 8 bases not matched to a gene. CDR1 and CDR2 (germline): KGHDR, SFDVKD. This CDR3 is CATSDSSGLELNEQFF. CDR3 coding DNA: TGTGCCACCAGTGATTCCTCGGGACTAGAACTCAATGAGCAGTTCTTC.

The chain employs TRBV2 and TRBJ1-5; D gene ambiguous. V was clipped by 3 bases and J by 11 bases, with 23 bases between them. Germline-derived CDR1 and CDR2 are SNHLY and FYNNEI. The CDR3 is 16 amino acids. Here the CDR3 DNA reads TGTGCCAGCAGTGATTTCGGGAGCGGAGCTGCGACGGCCCAGCATTTT. Its protein is CASSDFGSGAATAQHF.

J is TRBJ2-7 and V is TRBV7-9, with D hard to call. CDR1 and CDR2 (germline): SEHNR, FQNEAQ (reference sequence). Between the trimmed V and J ends, which lost 2 bases and 1 base, there was a span of 6 bases. This CDR3 contains 13 residues. CDR3 residues: CASSLPPSYEQYF. The CDR3 nucleotides read TGTGCCAGCAGCTTACCCCCATCCTACGAGCAGTACTTC. The full variable domain, in which reference TRBV7-9 and TRBJ2-7 provide the parts outside the CDR3, is DTGVSQNPRHKITKRGQNVTFRCDPISEHNRLYWYRQTLGQGPEFLTYFQNEAQLEKSRLLSDRFSAERPKGSFSTLEIQRTEQGDSAMYLCASSLPPSYEQYFGPGTRLTVT.

This clone was detected a few times. The chain is built from TRBV3-1 (or the pseudogene TRBV3-2) and TRBJ1-5, with 7 bases aligning to TRBD1. The germline gives CDR1 LGHDT, CDR2 YNNKEL (reference sequence). The CDR3 has 15 residues. Trimming removed 6 bases from V and 5 bases from J; junction bases left unmatched: 10. Written as DNA, the CDR3 is TGTGCCAGCAGTCAAACAGGGGATCCCTATCAGCCCCAGCATTTT. Amino acids: CASSQTGDPYQPQHF.

The chain recombines TRBV7-9 with TRBJ2-7, with D maybe TRBD1 (5 bases). The V gene's germline CDR1 is SEHNR and CDR2 FQNEAQ (reference sequence). Trimming removed 1 base at V and 3 bases at J, with 13 bases between. CDR3 size: 15 residues. CDR3 sequence (DNA): TGTGCCAGCAGCTTAGAAGACAGCCGTGGCTACGAGCAGTACTTC. Translated: CASSLEDSRGYEQYF. Using reference TRBV7-9 and TRBJ2-7 for the parts outside the CDR3, the full variable domain is DTGVSQNPRHKITKRGQNVTFRCDPISEHNRLYWYRQTLGQGPEFLTYFQNEAQLEKSRLLSDRFSAERPKGSFSTLEIQRTEQGDSAMYLCASSLEDSRGYEQYFGPGTRLTVT.

The chain joins TRBV28 to TRBJ2-7; 8 bases align to TRBD2. The CDR3 covers 14 residues. J gave up 3 bases and V 5 bases, and 6 bases lay outside the gene matches. Germline V gene data show CDR1 as MDHEN and CDR2 as SYDVKM. The chain's CDR3 is CASSPAGLGYEQYF. The CDR3 bases are TGTGCCAGCAGTCCAGCGGGACTAGGCTACGAGCAGTACTTC.